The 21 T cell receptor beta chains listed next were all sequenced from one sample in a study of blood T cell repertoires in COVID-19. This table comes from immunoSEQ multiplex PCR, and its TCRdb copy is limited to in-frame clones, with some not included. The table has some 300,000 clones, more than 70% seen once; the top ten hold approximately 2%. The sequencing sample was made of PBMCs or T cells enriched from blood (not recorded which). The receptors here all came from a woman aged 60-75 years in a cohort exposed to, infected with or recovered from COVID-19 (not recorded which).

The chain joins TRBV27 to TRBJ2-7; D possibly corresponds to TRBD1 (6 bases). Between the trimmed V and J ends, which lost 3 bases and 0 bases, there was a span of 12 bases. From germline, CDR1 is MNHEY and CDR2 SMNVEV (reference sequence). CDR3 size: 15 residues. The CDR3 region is CASSFTGHGSYEQYF. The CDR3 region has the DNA TGTGCCAGCAGTTTTACAGGGCACGGCTCCTACGAGCAGTACTTC.

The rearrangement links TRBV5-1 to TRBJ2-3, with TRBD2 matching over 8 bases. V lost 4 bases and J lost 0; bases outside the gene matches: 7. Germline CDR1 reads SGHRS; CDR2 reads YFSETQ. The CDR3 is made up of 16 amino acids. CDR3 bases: TGCGCCAGCAGCCTCGGCCCTAGCGGGAGCACAGATACGCAGTATTTT. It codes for CASSLGPSGSTDTQYF. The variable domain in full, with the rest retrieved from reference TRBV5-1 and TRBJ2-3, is KAGVTQTPRYLIKTRGQQVTLSCSPISGHRSVSWYQQTPGQGLQFLFEYFSETQRNKGNFPGRFSGRQFSNSRSEMNVSTLELGDSALYLCASSLGPSGSTDTQYFGPGTRLTVL.

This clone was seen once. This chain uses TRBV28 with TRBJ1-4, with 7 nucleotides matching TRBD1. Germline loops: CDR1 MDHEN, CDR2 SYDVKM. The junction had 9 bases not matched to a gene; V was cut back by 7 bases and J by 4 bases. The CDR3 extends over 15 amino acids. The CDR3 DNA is TGTGCCAGCACCCCCGGGACAGCACTTAATGAAAAACTGTTTTTT. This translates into CASTPGTALNEKLFF.

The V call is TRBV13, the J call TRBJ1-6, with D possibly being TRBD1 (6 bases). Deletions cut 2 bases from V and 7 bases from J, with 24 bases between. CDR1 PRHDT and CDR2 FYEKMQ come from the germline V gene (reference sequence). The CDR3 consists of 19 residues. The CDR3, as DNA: TGTGCCAGCAGCTTATCAGCCCGCAGAGGGGGTAGGAACAATTCACCCCTCCACTTT. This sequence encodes CASSLSARRGGRNNSPLHF.

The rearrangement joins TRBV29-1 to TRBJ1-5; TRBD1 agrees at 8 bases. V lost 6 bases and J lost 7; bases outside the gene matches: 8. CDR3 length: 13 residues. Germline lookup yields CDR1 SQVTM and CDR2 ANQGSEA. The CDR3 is CSVATGGRQPQHF. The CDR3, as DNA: TGCAGCGTAGCAACAGGGGGTCGGCAGCCCCAGCATTTT.

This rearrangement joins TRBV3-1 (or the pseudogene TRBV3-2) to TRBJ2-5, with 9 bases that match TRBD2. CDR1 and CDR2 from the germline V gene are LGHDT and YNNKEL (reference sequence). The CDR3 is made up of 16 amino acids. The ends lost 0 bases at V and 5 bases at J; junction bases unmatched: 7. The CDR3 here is CASSQDTAGGGETQYF. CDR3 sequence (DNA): TGTGCCAGCAGCCAAGATACAGCGGGAGGCGGCGAGACCCAGTACTTC.

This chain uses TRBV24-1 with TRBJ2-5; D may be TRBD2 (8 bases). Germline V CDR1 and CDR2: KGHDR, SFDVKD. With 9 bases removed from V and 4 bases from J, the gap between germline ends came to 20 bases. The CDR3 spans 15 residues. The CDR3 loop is CATAGTAGVLETQYF. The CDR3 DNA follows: TGTGCCACCGCGGGGACAGCGGGAGTTCTAGAGACCCAGTACTTC.

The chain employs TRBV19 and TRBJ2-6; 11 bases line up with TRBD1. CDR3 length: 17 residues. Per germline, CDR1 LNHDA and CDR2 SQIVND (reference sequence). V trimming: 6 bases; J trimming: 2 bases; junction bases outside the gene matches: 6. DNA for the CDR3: TGTGCCAGTAGCTCGGGACAGGGGGTAGCTGGGGCCAACGTCCTGACTTTC. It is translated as CASSSGQGVAGANVLTF.

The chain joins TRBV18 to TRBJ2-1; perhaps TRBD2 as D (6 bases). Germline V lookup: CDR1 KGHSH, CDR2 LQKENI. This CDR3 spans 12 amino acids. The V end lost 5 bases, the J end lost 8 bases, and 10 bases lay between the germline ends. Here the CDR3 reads CASSIREYEQFF. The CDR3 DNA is TGTGCCAGCTCAATCCGGGAGTATGAGCAGTTCTTC. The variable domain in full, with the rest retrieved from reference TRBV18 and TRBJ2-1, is NAGVMQNPRHLVRRRGQEARLRCSPMKGHSHVYWYRQLPEEGLKFMVYLQKENIIDESGMPKERFSAEFPKEGPSILRIQQVVRGDSAAYFCASSIREYEQFFGPGTRLTVL.

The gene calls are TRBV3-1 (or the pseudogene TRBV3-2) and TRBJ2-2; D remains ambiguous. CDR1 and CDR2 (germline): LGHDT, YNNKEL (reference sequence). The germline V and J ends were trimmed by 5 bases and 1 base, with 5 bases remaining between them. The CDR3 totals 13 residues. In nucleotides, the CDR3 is TGTGCCAGCAGCGAACAGAACACCGGGGAGCTGTTTTTT. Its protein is CASSEQNTGELFF.

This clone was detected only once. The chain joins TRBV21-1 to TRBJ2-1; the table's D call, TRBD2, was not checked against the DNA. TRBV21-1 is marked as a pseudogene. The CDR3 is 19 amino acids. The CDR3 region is CASSKSRQRESWSYNEQFF. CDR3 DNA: TGTGCCAGCAGCAAGTCGAGACAGCGGGAGAGTTGGTCCTACAATGAGCAGTTCTTC.

CDR3 in amino acids: CASSLTVSGNTEAFF. Here the CDR3 DNA reads TGTGCCAGCAGCCTCACCGTGTCAGGGAACACTGAAGCTTTCTTT. The chain uses TRBV11-2 and TRBJ1-1; D remains unclear. CDR3 size: 15 residues. In germline, CDR1 is SGHAT, CDR2 FQNNGV. Trimming left V 5 bases short and J 1 base short, with 14 bases between. Full variable domain (missing parts from reference TRBV11-2 and TRBJ1-1): EAGVAQSPRYKIIEKRQSVAFWCNPISGHATLYWYQQILGQGPKLLIQFQNNGVVDDSQLPKDRFSAERLKGVDSTLKIQPAKLEDSAVYLCASSLTVSGNTEAFFGQGTRLTVV.

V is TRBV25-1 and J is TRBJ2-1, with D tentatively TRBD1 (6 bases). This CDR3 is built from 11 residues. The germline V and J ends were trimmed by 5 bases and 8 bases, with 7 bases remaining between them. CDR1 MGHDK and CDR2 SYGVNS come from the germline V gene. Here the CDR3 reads CASSRGYEQFF. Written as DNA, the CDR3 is TGTGCCAGCAGTAGGGGGTATGAGCAGTTCTTC.

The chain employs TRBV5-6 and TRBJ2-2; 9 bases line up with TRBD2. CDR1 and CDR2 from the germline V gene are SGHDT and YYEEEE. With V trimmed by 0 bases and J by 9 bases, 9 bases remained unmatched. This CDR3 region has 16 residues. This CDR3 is CASSLESSGNRRELFF. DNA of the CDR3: TGTGCCAGCAGCTTGGAGTCTAGCGGGAATCGCCGGGAGCTGTTTTTT.

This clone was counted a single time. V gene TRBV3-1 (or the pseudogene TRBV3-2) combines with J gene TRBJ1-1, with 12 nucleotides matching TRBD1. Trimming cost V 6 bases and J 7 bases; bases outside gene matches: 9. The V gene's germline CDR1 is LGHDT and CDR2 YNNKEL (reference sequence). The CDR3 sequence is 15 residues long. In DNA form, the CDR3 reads TGTGCCAGCAGACGAGGGACAGGGGGCGCGAATGAAGCTTTCTTT. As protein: CASRRGTGGANEAFF.

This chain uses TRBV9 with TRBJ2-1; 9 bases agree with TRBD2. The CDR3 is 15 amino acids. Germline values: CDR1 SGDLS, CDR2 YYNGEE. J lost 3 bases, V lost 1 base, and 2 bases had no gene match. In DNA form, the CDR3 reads TGTGCCAGCAGCGTACTAGCGGGACGCTACAATGAGCAGTTCTTC. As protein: CASSVLAGRYNEQFF.

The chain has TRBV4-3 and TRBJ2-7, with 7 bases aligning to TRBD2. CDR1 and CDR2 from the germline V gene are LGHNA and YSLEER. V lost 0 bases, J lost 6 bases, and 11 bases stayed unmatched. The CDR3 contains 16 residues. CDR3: CASSQDGEGEGVEQYF. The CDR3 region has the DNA TGCGCCAGCAGCCAAGATGGGGAAGGGGAGGGCGTCGAGCAGTACTTC.

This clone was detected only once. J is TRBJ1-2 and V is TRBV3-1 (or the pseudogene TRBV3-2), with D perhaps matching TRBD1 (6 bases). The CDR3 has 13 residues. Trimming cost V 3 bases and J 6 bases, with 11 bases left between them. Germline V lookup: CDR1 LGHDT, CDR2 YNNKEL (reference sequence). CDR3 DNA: TGTGCCAGCAGCCAGGGGGGGCGGCATGGCTACACCTTC. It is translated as CASSQGGRHGYTF.

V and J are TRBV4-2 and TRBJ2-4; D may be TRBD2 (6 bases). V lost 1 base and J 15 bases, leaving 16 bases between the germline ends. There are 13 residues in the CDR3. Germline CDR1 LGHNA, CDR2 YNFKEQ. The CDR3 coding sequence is TGTGCCAGCAGCCAAGTTGTGGGACTCCCTTGGTACTTC. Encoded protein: CASSQVVGLPWYF.

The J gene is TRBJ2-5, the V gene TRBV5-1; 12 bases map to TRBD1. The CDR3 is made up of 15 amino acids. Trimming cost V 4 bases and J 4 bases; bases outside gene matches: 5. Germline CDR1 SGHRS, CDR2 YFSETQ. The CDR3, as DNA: TGCGCCAGCAGCACGGGACAGGGGGCGAGAGAGACCCAGTACTTC. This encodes CASSTGQGARETQYF.

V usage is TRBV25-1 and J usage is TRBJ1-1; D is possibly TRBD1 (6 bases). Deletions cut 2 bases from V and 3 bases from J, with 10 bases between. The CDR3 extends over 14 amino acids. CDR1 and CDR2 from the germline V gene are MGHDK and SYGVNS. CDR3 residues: CASSEHRADTEAFF. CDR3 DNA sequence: TGTGCCAGCAGTGAACACAGGGCGGACACTGAAGCTTTCTTT. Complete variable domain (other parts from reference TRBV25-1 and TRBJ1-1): EADIYQTPRYLVIGTGKKITLECSQTMGHDKMYWYQQDPGMELHLIHYSYGVNSTEKGDLSSESTVSRIRTEHFPLTLESARPSHTSQYLCASSEHRADTEAFFGQGTRLTVV.